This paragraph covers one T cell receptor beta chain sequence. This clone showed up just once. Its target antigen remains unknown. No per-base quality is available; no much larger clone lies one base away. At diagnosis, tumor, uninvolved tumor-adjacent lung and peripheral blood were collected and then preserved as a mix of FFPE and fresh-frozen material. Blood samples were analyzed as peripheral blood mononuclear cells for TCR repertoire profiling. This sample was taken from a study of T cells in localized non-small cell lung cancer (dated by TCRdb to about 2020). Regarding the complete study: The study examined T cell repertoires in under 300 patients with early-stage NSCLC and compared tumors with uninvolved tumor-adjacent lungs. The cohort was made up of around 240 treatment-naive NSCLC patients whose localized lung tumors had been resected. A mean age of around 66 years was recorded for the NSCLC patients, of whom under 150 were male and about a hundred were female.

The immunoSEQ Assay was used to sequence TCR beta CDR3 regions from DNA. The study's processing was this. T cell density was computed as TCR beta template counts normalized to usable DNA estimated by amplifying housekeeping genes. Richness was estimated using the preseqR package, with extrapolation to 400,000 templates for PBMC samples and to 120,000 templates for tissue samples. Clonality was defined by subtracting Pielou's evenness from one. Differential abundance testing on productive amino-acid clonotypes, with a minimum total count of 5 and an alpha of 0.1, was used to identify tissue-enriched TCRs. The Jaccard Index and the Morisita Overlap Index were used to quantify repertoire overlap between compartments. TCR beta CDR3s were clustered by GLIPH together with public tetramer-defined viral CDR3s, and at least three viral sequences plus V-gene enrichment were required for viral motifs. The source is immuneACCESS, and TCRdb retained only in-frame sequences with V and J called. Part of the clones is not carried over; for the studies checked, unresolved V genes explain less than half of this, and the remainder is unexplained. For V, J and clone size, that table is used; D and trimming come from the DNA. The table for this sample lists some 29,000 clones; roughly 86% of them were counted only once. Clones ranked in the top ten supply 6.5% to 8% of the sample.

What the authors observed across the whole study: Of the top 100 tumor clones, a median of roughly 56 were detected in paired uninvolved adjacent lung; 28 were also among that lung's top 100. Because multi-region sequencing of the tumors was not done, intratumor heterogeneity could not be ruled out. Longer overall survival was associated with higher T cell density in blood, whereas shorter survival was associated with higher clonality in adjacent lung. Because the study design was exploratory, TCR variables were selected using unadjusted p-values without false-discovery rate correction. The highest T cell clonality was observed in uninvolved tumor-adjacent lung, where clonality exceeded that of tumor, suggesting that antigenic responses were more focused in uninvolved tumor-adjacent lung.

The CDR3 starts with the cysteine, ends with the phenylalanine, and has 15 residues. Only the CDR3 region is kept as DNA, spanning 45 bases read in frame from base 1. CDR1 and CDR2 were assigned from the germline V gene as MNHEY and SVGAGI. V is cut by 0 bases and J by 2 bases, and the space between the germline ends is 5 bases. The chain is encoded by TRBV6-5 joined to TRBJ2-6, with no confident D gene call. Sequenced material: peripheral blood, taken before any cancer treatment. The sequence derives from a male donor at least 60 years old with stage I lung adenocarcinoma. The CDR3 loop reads CASSYSLPGANVLTF. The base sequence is TGTGCCAGCAGTTACTCCCTACCTGGGGCCAACGTCCTGACTTTC.